These 11 T cell receptor beta chains were sequenced from one sample in a study of regulatory T cells in long-lasting Graves disease. Regarding time point: persistent/refractory GD, antithyroid drugs over 5 years with positive TRAb. The TCR library was prepared using RNA isolated from PBMCs. iRepertoire HTBI primers and Arm-PCR of CDR3 regions built TCR beta libraries. One entry per CDR3 protein results from TCRdb running MiXCR on the multiplex PCR reads. The repertoire holds a few hundred thousand distinct CDR3 sequences, with roughly 22% as singletons. Sample: peripheral blood mononuclear cells (PBMCs), taken when the disease was refractory, from a patient treated with antithyroid drugs. These receptor sequences come from a female donor with Graves disease.

This clonotype occurred many times. V is TRBV7-2 and J is TRBJ2-5; D is ambiguous. V was clipped by 4 bases and J by 2 bases, with 14 bases between them. Germline V lookup: CDR1 SGHTA, CDR2 FQGNSA. This CDR3 is 15 amino acids long. The CDR3, as DNA: TGTGCCAGCAGCTCATACTTAACCCTACAAGAGACCCAGTACTTC. Amino acid sequence: CASSSYLTLQETQYF.

This clonotype was found a few times. The rearrangement joins TRBV6-1 to TRBJ1-5; D might be TRBD1 (6 bases). The germline V gene encodes CDR1 MNHNS and CDR2 SASEGT. The V and J ends lost 8 bases and 0 bases respectively, with 17 bases between them. The CDR3 has 16 amino acids. The CDR3: CASVWGGGYSNQPQHF. As DNA, the CDR3 is TGTGCCAGCGTCTGGGGGGGGGGCTATAGCAATCAGCCCCAGCATTTT.

The V gene is TRBV4-3, the J gene TRBJ1-2; unclear D gene. Germline V gives CDR1 LGHNA, CDR2 YSLEER. The CDR3 loop spans 14 amino acids. V dropped 4 bases and J dropped 5 bases, with 14 bases sitting between them. The CDR3 DNA reads TGCGCCAGCAGCCCCGCCCCTCAAGGGTATGGCTACACCTTC. Its translation: CASSPAPQGYGYTF.

The V call is TRBV2, the J call TRBJ1-1; 7 bases are a match to TRBD1. V was clipped by 6 bases and J by 6 bases; unmatched bases: 4. The germline V gene has CDR1 SNHLY and CDR2 FYNNEI. The CDR3 sequence is 12 residues long. The CDR3 is CASRHRGAEAFF. CDR3 DNA sequence: TGTGCCAGCAGGCACAGGGGTGCTGAAGCTTTCTTT.

This clonotype was detected a few times. The chain recombines TRBV19 with TRBJ1-1; the match to TRBD1 covers 7 bases. Germline V gene lookup returns CDR1 LNHDA and CDR2 SQIVND (reference sequence). J was trimmed by 3 bases and V by 3 bases; bases with no gene match: 16. The CDR3 has 18 amino acids. CDR3 amino acids: CASSIHRDRSLRDTEAFF. The DNA of the CDR3 is TGTGCCAGTAGTATCCACCGGGACAGATCTCTAAGAGACACTGAAGCTTTCTTT.

The chain combines TRBV7-9 with TRBJ2-7; 8 bases match TRBD2. The V gene end was trimmed by 11 bases and the J gene end by 2 bases; junction bases not matched to a gene: 11. The CDR3 is 14 residues long. Germline V lookup: CDR1 SEHNR, CDR2 FQNEAQ (reference sequence). This chain's CDR3 is CASREGGGPYEQYF. The CDR3 DNA reads TGTGCCTCCCGGGAGGGGGGGGGCCCCTACGAGCAGTACTTC.

This clonotype was observed a few times. The chain carries TRBV29-1 and TRBJ1-4; no firm D call. Germline V lookup: CDR1 SQVTM, CDR2 ANQGSEA. This CDR3 is 14 amino acids long. V lost 6 bases to trimming and J lost 2 bases, with 13 bases between them. CDR3 sequence: CSVLPVGTNEKLFF. In DNA form, the CDR3 reads TGCAGCGTCCTACCAGTGGGCACTAATGAAAAACTGTTTTTT.

CDR3 bases: TGTGCCAGCAGCTCTGGGACAGTCGGTCAGCCCCAGCATTTT. It specifies CASSSGTVGQPQHF. The chain couples TRBV5-5 to TRBJ1-5, with 7 bases that match TRBD1. V shed 3 bases and J 6 bases; nucleotides not matched to a gene: 6. CDR3 length: 14 residues. Germline-derived CDR1 and CDR2 are SGHKS and YYEKEE (reference sequence).

This clonotype has a count of ten or more. The chain carries TRBV3-1 and TRBJ2-5; a weak D match, TRBD1 (5 bases). The V end was cut by 4 bases, the J end by 5 bases, with 14 bases between. The CDR3 is 14 residues long. Germline assignment: CDR1 LGHDT and CDR2 YNNKEL (reference sequence). In nucleotides, the CDR3 is TGTGCCAGCAGCCCCGTTGGGTGGGGCGAGACCCAGTACTTC. Protein sequence: CASSPVGWGETQYF.

Comment on this clonotype: A much larger clone differs from this one at a single base, so this may be a read error. The chain couples TRBV12-3 or TRBV12-4 to TRBJ1-5; 7 nucleotides line up with TRBD1. The trim removed 6 bases at V and 2 bases at J, leaving 7 bases unmatched. The CDR3 runs to 15 residues. This CDR3 reads CASSRTGNGNQPQHF. The CDR3 nucleotides are TGTGCCAGCAGCCGGACAGGAAATGGCAATCAGCCCCAGCATTTT.

This clonotype was found a few times. The chain has TRBV7-2 and TRBJ2-7, with D hard to call. Looked up from germline, CDR1 is SGHTA and CDR2 is FQGNSA. This CDR3 region has 13 residues. Trimming left V 1 base short and J 3 bases short, with 7 bases between. The CDR3 DNA is TGTGCCAGCAGCTTAGAAATGCACTACGAGCAGTACTTC. Residues: CASSLEMHYEQYF.